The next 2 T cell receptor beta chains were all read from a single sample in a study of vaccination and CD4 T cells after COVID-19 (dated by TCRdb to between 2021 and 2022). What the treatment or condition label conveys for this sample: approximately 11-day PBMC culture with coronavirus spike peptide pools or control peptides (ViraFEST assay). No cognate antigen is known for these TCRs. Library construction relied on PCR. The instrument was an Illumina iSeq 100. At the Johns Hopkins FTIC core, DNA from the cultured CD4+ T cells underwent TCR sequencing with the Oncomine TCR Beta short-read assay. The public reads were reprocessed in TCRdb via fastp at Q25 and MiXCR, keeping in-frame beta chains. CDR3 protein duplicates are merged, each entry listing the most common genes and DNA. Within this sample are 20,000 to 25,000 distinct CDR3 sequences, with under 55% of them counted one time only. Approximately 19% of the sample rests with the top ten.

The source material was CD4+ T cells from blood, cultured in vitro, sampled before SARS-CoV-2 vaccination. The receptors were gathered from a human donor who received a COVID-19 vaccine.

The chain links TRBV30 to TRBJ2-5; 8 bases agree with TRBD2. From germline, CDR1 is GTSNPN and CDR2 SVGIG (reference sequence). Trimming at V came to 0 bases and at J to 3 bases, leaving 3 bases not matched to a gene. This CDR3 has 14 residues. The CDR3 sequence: CAWSVIGGEETQYF. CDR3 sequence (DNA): TGTGCCTGGAGTGTAATCGGGGGGGAAGAGACCCAGTACTTC.

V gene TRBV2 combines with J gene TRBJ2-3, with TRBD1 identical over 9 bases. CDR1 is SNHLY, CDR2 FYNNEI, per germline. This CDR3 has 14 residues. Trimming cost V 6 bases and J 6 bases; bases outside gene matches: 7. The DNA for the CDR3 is TGTGCCAGCAGCCGGGACAGGGAATATGATACGCAGTATTTT. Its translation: CASSRDREYDTQYF.